This T cell receptor (beta chain) stems from a study of human T cells and chemical hapten exposure. The study, taken as a whole, reports: The presence of alopecia in the donors means their immune response may differ from healthy people's.

TCRdb reanalysed the RACE reads using MiXCR and keeps one entry per CDR3 protein. The sample holds around 85,000 distinct CDR3 sequences, 10% to 15% seen once. On this clonotype itself: As yet, its antigen is unknown.

Time point noted: patch test 3, about 24 weeks after DPC sensitization. Described treatment: therapeutic diphenylcyclopropenone sensitization with weekly scalp DPC. Total RNA was extracted from unfractionated whole blood. V dropped 6 bases and J dropped 7; count of bases not matched to a gene: 8. The CDR3 is made up of 14 amino acids. The germline V gene has CDR1 SQVTM and CDR2 ANQGSEA. The TCR sequence derives from a woman aged 50 to 60 with alopecia areata. Some clones in this sample may be carry-over from other donors' samples. The chain is built from TRBV29-1 and TRBJ2-1, with TRBD2 matching over 11 bases. The sequences come from whole blood, collected in connection with sensitization to the hapten diphenylcyclopropenone (DPC). The CDR3 loop is CSVENWTSGNEQFF. CDR3 bases: TGCAGCGTCGAAAATTGGACTAGCGGGAATGAGCAGTTCTTC.